The T cell receptor (beta chain) described here comes from a study of tumor and adjacent non-tumor tissue in lung cancer. This clonotype was recorded once. Its antigen is undetermined. The library came from three nested PCR rounds adapted from ARM-PCR protocols. MiXCR, applied by TCRdb to the multiplex PCR reads, yields one record per CDR3 protein. The sample contains some 80,000 distinct CDR3 sequences, 65% to 85% of which appear only once. Overall study findings and caveats: Tumor repertoires had a smaller top 100 clone share than normal lung.

No cell sorting was done before RNA was extracted from the tissue. The normal lung tissue was taken more than 3 cm from the tumor edge. V was trimmed by 9 bases and J by 7 bases, leaving 24 bases between them. Germline V gene lookup returns CDR1 SGHVS and CDR2 FQNEAQ. The CDR3 sequence is 15 residues long. This receptor was obtained from a man between 60 and 70 years old with non-small cell lung cancer. This sequence joins TRBV7-8 and TRBJ1-1; D gene unclear. The sequenced sample consisted of distant non-tumor lung tissue. CDR3 sequence: CASSPRFGDRDEAFF. As DNA, the CDR3 is TGTGCCAGTAGTCCTAGATTCGGGGATCGAGATGAAGCTTTCTTT.